This TCR beta chain was captured in a study of blood T cell repertoires in COVID-19 (dated by TCRdb to 2019 to 2021). For the study in its entirety: Collaborator samples came from the United States, Italy and Spain and covered acute and convalescent phases of COVID-19. Where available, HLA class I and class II types were obtained from metadata supplied by the sample provider rather than from assay-based typing. The dataset comprised deeply sampled blood TCRbeta repertoires from subjects exposed to, actively infected with, or recovered from COVID-19. Nearly every sample came with metadata listing a de-identified subject ID, COVID-19 status, age in years and sex. The prospective study material was composed of cDNA or gDNA derived from T cells, B-cell-depleted T cells, or PBMCs. The samples were drawn from two sources: the first 160 participants of the ongoing ImmuneRACE study, and 1,254 subjects contributed by 6 global collaborators. A freely available public database, intended as a resource for researchers studying the immune response to SARS-CoV-2, is where the repertoires were released. Study-level results and caveats: Clinical and demographic metadata were provided uncurated, with the amount varying by source and participant.

V is trimmed back by 7 bases and J by 7 bases, and the junction contains 11 bases that no gene match accounts for. From its cysteine to its phenylalanine, the CDR3 spans 15 amino acids. This entry keeps only the CDR3 DNA: 45 bases, framed from base 1. According to the germline V gene (reference sequence), CDR1 reads LNHDA and CDR2 reads SQIVND. Of note for this clone: It has no known antigen specificity. Per-base quality was not reported, and no clone a single base away is much larger than it.

TCRbeta CDR3 regions were amplified from genomic DNA using the immunoSEQ Assay, a bias-controlled multiplex PCR. The study's processing was this. The number of nucleated cells in each sample was estimated by amplification of reference gene primers within the assay. To quantify the absolute abundance of each unique TCRbeta CDR3 rearrangement, sequence reads were collapsed and filtered. For each sample, productive Simpson clonality was calculated by taking the square root of Simpson's diversity index across productive rearrangements. TCRdb obtained this table from immuneACCESS and retained in-frame rearrangements with V and J assigned. These tables miss some clones; where compared with another copy, unresolved V genes account for less than half of the shortfall, and the remainder is unexplained. The DNA gave D and trimming, while V, J and clone size come from that table. The sample records around 200,000 clones, about 83% of which are singletons. The top ten clones comprise about 2.7% of the sample.

Whole blood was collected in K2EDTA tubes by collaborating institutions according to the institutions' own protocols. For TCRbeta analysis, collaborator samples were shipped as frozen whole blood, as isolated PBMCs, or as DNA extracted from either sample type. The sequence is built from TRBV19 and TRBJ2-2, with 8 bases matching TRBD1. Material for sequencing was peripheral blood. This receptor was identified in a woman in her 40s with active or convalescent COVID-19. CDR3 reads: CASTKAGGAGGELFF. The base sequence is TGTGCCAGTACAAAGGCAGGGGGCGCAGGCGGGGAGCTGTTTTTT.